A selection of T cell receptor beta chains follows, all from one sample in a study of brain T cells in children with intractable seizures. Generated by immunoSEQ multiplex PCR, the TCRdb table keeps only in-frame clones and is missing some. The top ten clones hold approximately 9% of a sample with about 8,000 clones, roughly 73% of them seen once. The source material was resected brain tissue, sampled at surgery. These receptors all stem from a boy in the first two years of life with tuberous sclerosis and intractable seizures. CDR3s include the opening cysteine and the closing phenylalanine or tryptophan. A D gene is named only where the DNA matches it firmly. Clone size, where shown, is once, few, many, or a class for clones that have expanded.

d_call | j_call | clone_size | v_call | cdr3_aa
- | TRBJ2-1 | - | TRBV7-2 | CASSTSRSSYNEQFF
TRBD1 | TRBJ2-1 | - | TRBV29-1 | CSVGDSSYNEQFF
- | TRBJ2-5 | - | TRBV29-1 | CSVEGPNKETQYF
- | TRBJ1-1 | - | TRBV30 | CAWSHREVAFF
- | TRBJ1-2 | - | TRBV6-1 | CATRSVYGYTF
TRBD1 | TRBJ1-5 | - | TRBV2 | CASRNPGQGVNQPQHF
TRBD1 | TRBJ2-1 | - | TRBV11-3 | CASSPRLSTGFPYNEQFF
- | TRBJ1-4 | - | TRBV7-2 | CASSLVEATNEKLFF
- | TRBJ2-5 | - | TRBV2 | CASSYRETQYF
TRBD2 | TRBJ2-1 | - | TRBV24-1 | CATSDRLAGGYNEQFF
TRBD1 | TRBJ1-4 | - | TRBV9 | CASSPRQGTNEKLFF
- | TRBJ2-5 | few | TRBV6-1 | CASSEGWGQETQYF
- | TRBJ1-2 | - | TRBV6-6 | CALRTAVGYTF
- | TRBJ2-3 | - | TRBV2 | CASSPTRLPDTQYF
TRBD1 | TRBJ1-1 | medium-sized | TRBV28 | CASSLWDRVESYTEAFF
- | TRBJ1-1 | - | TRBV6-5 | CASTFTEAFF
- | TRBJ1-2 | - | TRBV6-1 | CAYRTIYGYTF
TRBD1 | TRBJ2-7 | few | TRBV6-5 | CASSYRGQVQQYF
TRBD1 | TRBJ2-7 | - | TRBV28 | CASRDQQGDRGEQYF
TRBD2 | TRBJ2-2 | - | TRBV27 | CASASGTSGRHWITGELFF
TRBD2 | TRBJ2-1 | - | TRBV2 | CASSGTSGSSYNEQFF
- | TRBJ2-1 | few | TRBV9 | CASSDTFNEQFF
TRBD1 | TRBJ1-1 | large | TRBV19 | CASGTGRTLNTEAFF
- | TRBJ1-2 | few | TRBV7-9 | CASSEGANYGYTF
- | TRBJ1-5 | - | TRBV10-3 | CAIRQGLEGNQPQHF
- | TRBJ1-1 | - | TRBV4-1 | CASSQDRGNTEAFF
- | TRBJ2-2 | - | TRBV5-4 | CASSLELAVTGELFF
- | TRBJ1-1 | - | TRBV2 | CASSVLNTEAFF
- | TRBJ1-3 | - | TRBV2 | CASKRGGTLSGNTIYF
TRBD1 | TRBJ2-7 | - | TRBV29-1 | CSVEGRQGASYEQYF
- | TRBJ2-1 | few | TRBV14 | CASSTQGARGNEQFF
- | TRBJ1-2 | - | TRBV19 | CASSIDGGYGYTF
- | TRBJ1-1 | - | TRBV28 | CASTIRWGDTEAFF
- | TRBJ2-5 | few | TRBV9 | CASSDEVRETQYF
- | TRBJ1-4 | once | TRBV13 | CASSAAPRKEKLFF
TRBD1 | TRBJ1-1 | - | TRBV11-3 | CASSRGRGEAFF
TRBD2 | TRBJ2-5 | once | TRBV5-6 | CASSLFWASGGQETQYF
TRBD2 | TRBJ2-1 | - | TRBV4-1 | CASSQVATSGYNEQFF
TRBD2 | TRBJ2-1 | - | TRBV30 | CAWSVDGRPHNEQFF
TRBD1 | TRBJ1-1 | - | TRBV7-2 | CASSSTGGLGAEAFF
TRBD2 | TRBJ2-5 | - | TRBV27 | CASSPWGGRGETQYF
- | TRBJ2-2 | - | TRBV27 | CASSTQDAVLVPGELFF
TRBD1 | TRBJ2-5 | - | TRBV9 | CASSVATGAGGETQYF
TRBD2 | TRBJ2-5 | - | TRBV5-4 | CASSLAYSGRPPNQETQYF
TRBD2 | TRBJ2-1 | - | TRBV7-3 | CASSSAGGSYNEQFF
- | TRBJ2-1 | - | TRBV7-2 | CASRISGVRYYNEQFF
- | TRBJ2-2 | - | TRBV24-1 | CASSTENTGELFF
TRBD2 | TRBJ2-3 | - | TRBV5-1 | CASSSQRGYTDTQYF
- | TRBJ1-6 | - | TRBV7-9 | CASSLSTTGSNSPLHF
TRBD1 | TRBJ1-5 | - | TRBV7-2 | CATTLRPTGGNQPQHF